Below, 18 T cell receptor beta chains from the same sample are listed, as sequenced in a study of cytomegalovirus exposure and HLA in healthy donors. The PCR contained 60 Vbeta and 13 Jbeta primers. Sequencing was performed with immunoSEQ multiplex PCR; in TCRdb, only in-frame clones are kept and a portion is missing. The sample shows about 110,000 clones, roughly 71% of them seen only once. The source material was PBMCs. The source of these receptors is a woman between 70 and 85 years old in good health and CMV-seropositive.

This sequence joins TRBV18 and TRBJ1-2, with D uncertain. Germline assignment: CDR1 KGHSH and CDR2 LQKENI. V dropped 2 bases and J dropped 4 bases, with 8 bases sitting between them. The CDR3 is 13 residues long. CDR3 sequence reads: CASSPRDIYGYTF. CDR3 DNA sequence: TGTGCCAGCTCACCAAGAGACATCTATGGCTACACCTTC.

The genes are TRBV7-2 and TRBJ1-1; D call uncertain. The CDR3 runs to 12 residues. Germline V gene data show CDR1 as SGHTA and CDR2 as FQGNSA. V shed 1 base and J shed 4 bases, with 4 bases lying between them. This chain's CDR3 is CASSLVSTEAFF. The CDR3, as DNA: TGTGCCAGCAGCTTAGTGAGCACTGAAGCTTTCTTT.

The chain joins TRBV7-9 to TRBJ1-1; possibly TRBD1 for D (5 bases). The CDR3 has 15 residues. Germline V CDR1 and CDR2: SEHNR, FQNEAQ (reference sequence). V was shortened by 6 bases and J by 1 base, with 15 bases between the two germline ends. The CDR3 DNA reads TGTGCCAGCAGGTACGGGGGAGGAAGGAACACTGAAGCTTTCTTT. Translation gives CASRYGGGRNTEAFF.

J is TRBJ2-5 and V is TRBV5-1, with TRBD2 matching 10 bases. V trimming: 2 bases; J trimming: 4 bases; junction bases outside the gene matches: 8. Looked up from germline, CDR1 is SGHRS and CDR2 is YFSETQ. CDR3 length: 16 amino acids. The CDR3 sequence: CASSLQTSGRGETQYF. CDR3 sequence (DNA): TGCGCCAGCAGCTTACAGACTAGCGGGCGGGGAGAGACCCAGTACTTC.

CDR3 bases: TGTGCCAGCAGTGATCCGGGCACAGATACGCAGTATTTT. This translates into CASSDPGTDTQYF. The V gene is TRBV6-1, the J gene TRBJ2-3; D uncertain. V was clipped by 3 bases and J by 1 base, with 5 bases between them. Germline values: CDR1 MNHNS, CDR2 SASEGT. The length of the CDR3 is 13 residues.

The chain joins TRBV10-3 to TRBJ2-5; D might be TRBD2 (8 bases). The V end lost 10 bases, the J end lost 2 bases, and 14 bases lay between the germline ends. This CDR3 has 13 residues. Germline V gives CDR1 ENHRY, CDR2 SYGVKD. The CDR3 region has the DNA TGTGCCACGGGAGGGACAGAACAAGAGACCCAGTACTTC. Its translation is CATGGTEQETQYF.

The chain recombines TRBV5-5 with TRBJ1-5; 8 bases are a match to TRBD1. Germline V lookup: CDR1 SGHKS, CDR2 YYEKEE (reference sequence). The length of the CDR3 is 15 residues. V lost 3 bases and J lost 6; bases outside the gene matches: 8. DNA for the CDR3: TGTGCCAGCAGCTGGACAGGGAAGGGTGCTCAGCCCCAGCATTTT. Encoded protein: CASSWTGKGAQPQHF.

This clone appeared a few times. This chain uses TRBV20-1 with TRBJ1-2; D gene uncertain. V shed 3 bases and J shed 1 base, with 3 bases lying between them. Germline V gene lookup returns CDR1 DFQATT and CDR2 SNEGSKA (reference sequence). The CDR3 is 11 residues long. The CDR3 nucleotides read TGCAGTGCTAGCGGTAACTATGGCTACACCTTC. Translated, it gives CSASGNYGYTF.

As DNA, the CDR3 is TGTGCCAGCAGATTGACAGGGGACCCGAACACTGAAGCTTTCTTT. It specifies CASRLTGDPNTEAFF. The rearrangement joins TRBV7-9 to TRBJ1-1, with 8 bases fitting TRBD1. V was clipped by 6 bases and J by 1 base; unmatched bases: 7. CDR3 length: 15 residues. Germline V gene lookup returns CDR1 SEHNR and CDR2 FQNEAQ (reference sequence).

The chain employs TRBV6-6 and TRBJ2-2, with 8 bases identical to TRBD1. This CDR3 has 15 residues. The germline gives CDR1 MNHNY, CDR2 SVGAGI (reference sequence). V lost 6 bases, J lost 1 base, and 4 bases stayed unmatched. CDR3 amino acids: CASSRGQVNTGELFF. The CDR3 bases are TGTGCCAGCAGCCGGGGACAGGTGAACACCGGGGAGCTGTTTTTT.

The chain employs TRBV5-1 and TRBJ2-3; weak D call: TRBD2 (5 bases). Trimming stripped 4 bases from V and 6 bases from J, with 15 bases between. This CDR3 comprises 14 residues. The germline V gene encodes CDR1 SGHRS and CDR2 YFSETQ. DNA for the CDR3: TGCGCCAGCAGCCCCCAAACGAGGGCCGATACGCAGTATTTT. Amino acid sequence: CASSPQTRADTQYF.

The rearrangement links TRBV30 to TRBJ2-3; 10 nucleotides line up with TRBD1. CDR3 length: 15 residues. The V gene's germline CDR1 is GTSNPN and CDR2 SVGIG (reference sequence). V trimming: 1 base; J trimming: 3 bases; junction bases outside the gene matches: 4. The CDR3 sequence: CAWSAWTGGTDTQYF. The CDR3 coding sequence is TGTGCCTGGAGTGCCTGGACAGGGGGTACAGATACGCAGTATTTT.

This chain uses TRBV6-6 with TRBJ1-2; TRBD1 is a possible D gene (5 bases). Germline V lookup: CDR1 MNHNY, CDR2 SVGAGI (reference sequence). The CDR3 runs 11 residues. V gave up 7 bases and J gave up 8 bases, with 11 bases separating them. The CDR3, as DNA: TGTGCCAGCATGATGGGGCACGGCTACACCTTC. Translation gives CASMMGHGYTF.

The chain employs TRBV7-4 and TRBJ2-7; 12 bases are shared with TRBD2. The V gene end was trimmed by 10 bases and the J gene end by 3 bases; junction bases not matched to a gene: 10. The CDR3 extends over 15 amino acids. CDR1 is SGHVT and CDR2 is SQSDAQ in the germline V gene. The CDR3 region has the DNA TGTGCCACTTGGGCTAGCGGGGGGGTGAACTACGAGCAGTACTTC. Its protein product is CATWASGGVNYEQYF.

In its sample, this clone was seen a few times. The chain recombines TRBV6-5 with TRBJ1-2, with a tentative D call TRBD1 (5 bases). Germline CDR1 is MNHEY and CDR2 is SVGAGI. The length of the CDR3 is 13 residues. Trimming took 0 bases from V and 7 from J, leaving 9 bases between them. The CDR3 here is CASSYSGEGGYTF. The CDR3 nucleotides read TGTGCCAGCAGTTACTCAGGGGAAGGTGGCTACACCTTC.

This chain joins TRBV5-1 and TRBJ2-3, with 8 bases that match TRBD1. This CDR3 is built from 16 residues. From germline, CDR1 is SGHRS and CDR2 YFSETQ. V gave up 1 base and J gave up 2 bases; unmatched junction bases: 6. CDR3 region: CASSLYGTGPTDTQYF. The CDR3 coding sequence is TGCGCCAGCAGCTTGTATGGGACAGGCCCCACAGATACGCAGTATTTT.

The chain joins TRBV25-1 to TRBJ1-5, with TRBD1 as a possible D gene (5 bases). Per germline, CDR1 MGHDK and CDR2 SYGVNS. The CDR3 has 14 amino acids. Trimming pared 3 bases from V and 4 bases from J, leaving 10 bases between. The CDR3 DNA sequence: TGTGCCAGCAGTGACTATCGACAGAATCAGCCCCAGCATTTT. Translation gives CASSDYRQNQPQHF.

The chain employs TRBV5-4 and TRBJ1-4; D ambiguous. CDR1 and CDR2 (germline): SGHNT, YYREEE (reference sequence). This CDR3 spans 12 amino acids. V lost 0 bases to trimming and J lost 12 bases, with 9 bases between them. CDR3 sequence: CASSLDTEELFF. Here the CDR3 DNA reads TGTGCCAGCAGCTTGGACACCGAGGAACTGTTTTTT.